This TCR beta chain emerged from a study of control samples from healthy donors and cancer patients. The protocol was immunoSEQ multiplex PCR, while the TCRdb copy is restricted to in-frame clones and leaves out a portion. The data contain around 140,000 clones, about 90% of them seen just once; the ten biggest clones take up approximately 3%. J lost 2 bases, V lost 5 bases, and 10 bases had no gene match. CDR1 and CDR2 from the germline V gene are MNHNY and SVGAGI (reference sequence). The CDR3 runs 17 residues. Material for sequencing was blood. The chain combines TRBV6-6 with TRBJ1-5; TRBD1 matches at 9 bases. The sequence derives from a man aged 25-45 years in good health. CDR3 DNA sequence: TGTGCCAGCAGTCCCCCGACAGGGGGGTTCGGCAATCAGCCCCAGCATTTT. Its protein product is CASSPPTGGFGNQPQHF.